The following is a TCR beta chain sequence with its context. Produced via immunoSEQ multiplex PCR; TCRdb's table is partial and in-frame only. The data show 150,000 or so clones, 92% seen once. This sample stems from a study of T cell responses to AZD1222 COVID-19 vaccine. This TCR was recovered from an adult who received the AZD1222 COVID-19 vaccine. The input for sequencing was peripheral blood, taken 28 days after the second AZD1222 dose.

CDR3: CASSLGPGNEQYF. The DNA of the CDR3 is TGTGCCAGCAGCTTAGGACCTGGAAACGAGCAGTACTTC. The genes are TRBV7-2 and TRBJ2-7, with unresolved D. This CDR3 has 13 amino acids. Germline V gene sequence: CDR1 SGHTA, CDR2 FQGNSA. The V end lost 1 base, the J end lost 5 bases, and 9 bases lay between the germline ends. Full variable domain (missing parts from reference TRBV7-2 and TRBJ2-7): GAGVSQSPSNKVTEKGKDVELRCDPISGHTALYWYRQSLGQGLEFLIYFQGNSAPDKSGLPSDRFSAERTGGSVSTLTIQRTQQEDSAVYLCASSLGPGNEQYFGPGTRLTVT.